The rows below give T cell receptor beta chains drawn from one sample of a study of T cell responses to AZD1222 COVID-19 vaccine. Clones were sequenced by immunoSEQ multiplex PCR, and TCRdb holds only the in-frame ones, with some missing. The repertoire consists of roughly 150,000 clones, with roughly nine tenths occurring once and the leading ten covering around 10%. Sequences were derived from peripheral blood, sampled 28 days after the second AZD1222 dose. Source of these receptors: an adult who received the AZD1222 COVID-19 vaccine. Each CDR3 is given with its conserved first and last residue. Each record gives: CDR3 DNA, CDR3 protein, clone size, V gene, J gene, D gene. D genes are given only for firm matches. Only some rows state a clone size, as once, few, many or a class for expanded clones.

CDR3nt: TGTGCCAGCAGTGACTCGGGGAGCACAGATACGCAGTATTTT
CDR3aa: CASSDSGSTDTQYF
abundance: NA
v_gene: TRBV6-4
j_gene: TRBJ2-3
d_gene: NA

CDR3nt: TGTGCCAGCTCACCACAAGTGACAGCCCTTTTAGACTTC
CDR3aa: CASSPQVTALLDF
abundance: NA
v_gene: TRBV18
j_gene: TRBJ2-4
d_gene: NA

CDR3nt: TGTGCCAGCAGCCCAATCAGGACAGGGAACTCCTACGAGCAGTACTTC
CDR3aa: CASSPIRTGNSYEQYF
abundance: NA
v_gene: TRBV7-6
j_gene: TRBJ2-7
d_gene: TRBD1

CDR3nt: TGTGCCAGAAGCCCCCAGCAGGGGGGCCTGTTGGTGGAGACCCAGTACTTC
CDR3aa: CARSPQQGGLLVETQYF
abundance: NA
v_gene: TRBV5-3
j_gene: TRBJ2-5
d_gene: NA

CDR3nt: TGTGCCAGCGGGCCGGGACAGAAGGTTCTTGGAGATACGCAGTATTTT
CDR3aa: CASGPGQKVLGDTQYF
abundance: few
v_gene: TRBV7-9
j_gene: TRBJ2-3
d_gene: TRBD1

CDR3nt: TGTGCCAGCCGAGCGGGGTTGGGGGGAACTGAAGCTTTCTTT
CDR3aa: CASRAGLGGTEAFF
abundance: NA
v_gene: TRBV3-1/TRBV3-2
j_gene: TRBJ1-1
d_gene: NA

CDR3nt: TGCGCCAGCAGCTCAGGAATAGCGGGAGGGGGTTACAATGAGCAGTTCTTC
CDR3aa: CASSSGIAGGGYNEQFF
abundance: NA
v_gene: TRBV5-1
j_gene: TRBJ2-1
d_gene: TRBD2

CDR3nt: TGTGCCAGCAGTTACGTCGACTTTTCTGAAAAACTGTTTTTT
CDR3aa: CASSYVDFSEKLFF
abundance: NA
v_gene: TRBV7-8
j_gene: TRBJ1-4
d_gene: NA

CDR3nt: TGTGCCAGCAGCTTGTGGGCGGGACCCAATCAGCCCCAGCATTTT
CDR3aa: CASSLWAGPNQPQHF
abundance: NA
v_gene: TRBV5-5
j_gene: TRBJ1-5
d_gene: NA

CDR3nt: TGTGCCAGCACGGACAGGGGAGAGCCCCAGCATTTT
CDR3aa: CASTDRGEPQHF
abundance: NA
v_gene: TRBV6-5
j_gene: TRBJ1-5
d_gene: TRBD1

CDR3nt: TGTGCCAGCAGTTACAAAGCCGACAGGCGGGGTGGCTACACCTTC
CDR3aa: CASSYKADRRGGYTF
abundance: NA
v_gene: TRBV6-5
j_gene: TRBJ1-2
d_gene: NA

CDR3nt: TGTGCCAGCAGGCCGACAGGGGGCCCCTCTGGAAACACCATATATTTT
CDR3aa: CASRPTGGPSGNTIYF
abundance: once
v_gene: TRBV2
j_gene: TRBJ1-3
d_gene: TRBD1

CDR3nt: TGTGCCAGCAGTTCCCCCCGTGAGCAGTTCTTC
CDR3aa: CASSSPREQFF
abundance: NA
v_gene: TRBV6-5
j_gene: TRBJ2-1
d_gene: NA

CDR3nt: TGTGCCAGCAGCCCTCCTGGGGACGCTCAGCCCCAGCATTTT
CDR3aa: CASSPPGDAQPQHF
abundance: NA
v_gene: TRBV3-1/TRBV3-2
j_gene: TRBJ1-5
d_gene: NA

CDR3nt: TGTGCCAGCAGTGAATTTCGGGAGTCTCTGTTTTTT
CDR3aa: CASSEFRESLFF
abundance: NA
v_gene: TRBV2
j_gene: TRBJ1-4
d_gene: NA

CDR3nt: TGTGCCTGTCCGCGCGCTTCTAACTATGGCTACACCTTC
CDR3aa: CACPRASNYGYTF
abundance: NA
v_gene: TRBV30
j_gene: TRBJ1-2
d_gene: NA

CDR3nt: TGTGCCACCAGTGATCCAGGGCGGACCGGGGAGCTGTTTTTT
CDR3aa: CATSDPGRTGELFF
abundance: NA
v_gene: TRBV24-1
j_gene: TRBJ2-2
d_gene: NA

CDR3nt: TGTGCCAGCAGCTTAATAAGTGGGCGCGGCAATCAGCCCCAGCATTTT
CDR3aa: CASSLISGRGNQPQHF
abundance: NA
v_gene: TRBV7-2
j_gene: TRBJ1-5
d_gene: NA

CDR3nt: TGTGCCAGCAATCCAGGCCACGGGAACGAAAAACTGTTTTTT
CDR3aa: CASNPGHGNEKLFF
abundance: NA
v_gene: TRBV28
j_gene: TRBJ1-4
d_gene: NA

CDR3nt: TGTGCCAGCAGCGTAGGAGGGCAGGACTTTAACTATGGCTACACCTTC
CDR3aa: CASSVGGQDFNYGYTF
abundance: NA
v_gene: TRBV9
j_gene: TRBJ1-2
d_gene: NA

CDR3nt: TGTGCCAGTAGTAGAGGACAGCAACTCAATCAGCCCCAGCATTTT
CDR3aa: CASSRGQQLNQPQHF
abundance: NA
v_gene: TRBV19
j_gene: TRBJ1-5
d_gene: NA

CDR3nt: TGTGCCAGTAGTATAATGGGGAGGCCCGGAGAGACTGAAGCTTTCTTT
CDR3aa: CASSIMGRPGETEAFF
abundance: NA
v_gene: TRBV19
j_gene: TRBJ1-1
d_gene: NA

CDR3nt: TGTGCCAGCTCACCACAAGGGCTAGCCAAAAACATTCAGTACTTC
CDR3aa: CASSPQGLAKNIQYF
abundance: NA
v_gene: TRBV18
j_gene: TRBJ2-4
d_gene: NA

CDR3nt: TGTGCCAGCAGTCCCGGACAGGGTTACACTGAAGCTTTCTTT
CDR3aa: CASSPGQGYTEAFF
abundance: NA
v_gene: TRBV27
j_gene: TRBJ1-1
d_gene: TRBD1

CDR3nt: TGTGCCAGCTCACCCGACAGGGTCCTGGGGGCTTTCTTT
CDR3aa: CASSPDRVLGAFF
abundance: once
v_gene: TRBV18
j_gene: TRBJ1-1
d_gene: TRBD1

CDR3nt: TGCGCCAGCAGCCCGGGGGGGCCCTACAATGAGCAGTTCTTC
CDR3aa: CASSPGGPYNEQFF
abundance: NA
v_gene: TRBV5-1
j_gene: TRBJ2-1
d_gene: TRBD2

CDR3nt: TGTGCCAGTAGTTCCCGATTGGGTAGCTCCTACGAGCAGTACTTC
CDR3aa: CASSSRLGSSYEQYF
abundance: once
v_gene: TRBV19
j_gene: TRBJ2-7
d_gene: NA

CDR3nt: TGTGCCAGCCGACCGAGATCGCATAGCAATCAGCCCCAGCATTTT
CDR3aa: CASRPRSHSNQPQHF
abundance: NA
v_gene: TRBV6-5
j_gene: TRBJ1-5
d_gene: NA

CDR3nt: TGTGCCAGCAGTGAGACCTGGAACCCCCAAAACATTCAGTACTTC
CDR3aa: CASSETWNPQNIQYF
abundance: NA
v_gene: TRBV6-1
j_gene: TRBJ2-4
d_gene: NA

CDR3nt: TGCGCCAGCAGCAGGTCCGGAGGGGGTACTGAAGCTTTCTTT
CDR3aa: CASSRSGGGTEAFF
abundance: NA
v_gene: TRBV5-1
j_gene: TRBJ1-1
d_gene: NA

CDR3nt: TGTGCCAGCAGCCAAGTCTTCGAAGAGACCCAGTACTTC
CDR3aa: CASSQVFEETQYF
abundance: NA
v_gene: TRBV3-1/TRBV3-2
j_gene: TRBJ2-5
d_gene: NA

CDR3nt: TGTGCCAGCAGCTTAAGTAGCGGGGGGGGGAAGACCCAGTACTTC
CDR3aa: CASSLSSGGGKTQYF
abundance: NA
v_gene: TRBV7-2
j_gene: TRBJ2-5
d_gene: TRBD2

CDR3nt: TGTGCCAGCAGCCGGGACACCAATTCACCCCTCCACTTT
CDR3aa: CASSRDTNSPLHF
abundance: NA
v_gene: TRBV7-9
j_gene: TRBJ1-6
d_gene: NA

CDR3nt: TGCGCCAGCAGCTACCCAGGGGGAGTCCGGAACACCGGGGAGCTGTTTTTT
CDR3aa: CASSYPGGVRNTGELFF
abundance: NA
v_gene: TRBV5-1
j_gene: TRBJ2-2
d_gene: TRBD1

CDR3nt: TGTGCCTGGAATCTGTACTGTTCTAGCGGGAGGGCCTGGAGAGATACGCAGTATTTT
CDR3aa: CAWNLYCSSGRAWRDTQYF
abundance: NA
v_gene: TRBV30
j_gene: TRBJ2-3
d_gene: TRBD2

CDR3nt: TGTGCCAGCAGCCCCAAGGGGACGGGACGGTTGGAAGCTTTCTTT
CDR3aa: CASSPKGTGRLEAFF
abundance: NA
v_gene: TRBV6-2/TRBV6-3
j_gene: TRBJ1-1
d_gene: NA

CDR3nt: TGTGCCAGCAGCCCAATCAATCGTAATCAGCCCCAGCATTTT
CDR3aa: CASSPINRNQPQHF
abundance: NA
v_gene: TRBV3-1/TRBV3-2
j_gene: TRBJ1-5
d_gene: NA

CDR3nt: TGTGCCAGCAGCCCAGAGGGGACTAGCGGGGGTTCTGAGCAGTTCTTC
CDR3aa: CASSPEGTSGGSEQFF
abundance: NA
v_gene: TRBV7-3
j_gene: TRBJ2-1
d_gene: TRBD2

CDR3nt: TGTGCCAGCAGCTTAACCCGAGGGGGAGAGCAGCCCCAGCATTTT
CDR3aa: CASSLTRGGEQPQHF
abundance: NA
v_gene: TRBV7-8
j_gene: TRBJ1-5
d_gene: NA

CDR3nt: TGTGCCAGCAGCTTAAGGCCATTTAGGGAAAAACTGTTTTTT
CDR3aa: CASSLRPFREKLFF
abundance: NA
v_gene: TRBV7-8
j_gene: TRBJ1-4
d_gene: NA

CDR3nt: TGTGCCAGCAGCGTAGATCTAGCGGGTATTACCTACAATGAGCAGTTCTTC
CDR3aa: CASSVDLAGITYNEQFF
abundance: NA
v_gene: TRBV9
j_gene: TRBJ2-1
d_gene: TRBD2

CDR3nt: TGTGCCAGCAGCCAGACCAGGGGATTCACTGAAGCTTTCTTT
CDR3aa: CASSQTRGFTEAFF
abundance: NA
v_gene: TRBV3-1/TRBV3-2
j_gene: TRBJ1-1
d_gene: NA

CDR3nt: TGCGCCAGCAGCGGTACAGGGGGCACGGGCTATGGCTACACCTTC
CDR3aa: CASSGTGGTGYGYTF
abundance: NA
v_gene: TRBV5-1
j_gene: TRBJ1-2
d_gene: TRBD1

CDR3nt: TGTGCCAGCAGCCCCGCAGGGATTAATGAGCAGTTCTTC
CDR3aa: CASSPAGINEQFF
abundance: NA
v_gene: TRBV3-1/TRBV3-2
j_gene: TRBJ2-1
d_gene: NA

CDR3nt: TGCGCCAGCAGCTTGTTCGTACAGAACACTGAAGCTTTCTTT
CDR3aa: CASSLFVQNTEAFF
abundance: NA
v_gene: TRBV5-1
j_gene: TRBJ1-1
d_gene: NA

CDR3nt: TGTGCCAGCAGTGGGTCAGGACCAGAAGCTTTCTTT
CDR3aa: CASSGSGPEAFF
abundance: NA
v_gene: TRBV2
j_gene: TRBJ1-1
d_gene: NA

CDR3nt: TGTGCCAGCAGTCCCCTGGTGGGAAACACCATATATTTT
CDR3aa: CASSPLVGNTIYF
abundance: NA
v_gene: TRBV28
j_gene: TRBJ1-3
d_gene: NA

CDR3nt: TGTGCCAGCAGCTTAAACAACGGCCCAGAGACCCAGTACTTC
CDR3aa: CASSLNNGPETQYF
abundance: once
v_gene: TRBV5-4
j_gene: TRBJ2-5
d_gene: NA

CDR3nt: TGTGCCAGCAGCCAAGAGGGGTCAGATCCTTTCTATGGCTACACCTTC
CDR3aa: CASSQEGSDPFYGYTF
abundance: NA
v_gene: TRBV4-2
j_gene: TRBJ1-2
d_gene: NA

CDR3nt: TGTGCCTGGAGTGTCGCGGCGAACACCGGGGAGCTGTTTTTT
CDR3aa: CAWSVAANTGELFF
abundance: NA
v_gene: TRBV30
j_gene: TRBJ2-2
d_gene: NA

CDR3nt: TGTGCCAGCAGCCCCCGGACAGGGTATTATGGCTACACCTTC
CDR3aa: CASSPRTGYYGYTF
abundance: NA
v_gene: TRBV7-9
j_gene: TRBJ1-2
d_gene: TRBD1

CDR3nt: TGTGCCTCCGCGCCTCGGGACAGGGCAACTAATGAAAAACTGTTTTTT
CDR3aa: CASAPRDRATNEKLFF
abundance: NA
v_gene: TRBV30
j_gene: TRBJ1-4
d_gene: TRBD1

CDR3nt: TGTGCCAGCTCACCACGGGACAGTAGGGACACTGAAGCTTTCTTT
CDR3aa: CASSPRDSRDTEAFF
abundance: NA
v_gene: TRBV18
j_gene: TRBJ1-1
d_gene: TRBD1

CDR3nt: TGTGCCAGCAGCGCAGGGGGGACCTTCTATGGCTACACCTTC
CDR3aa: CASSAGGTFYGYTF
abundance: NA
v_gene: TRBV7-9
j_gene: TRBJ1-2
d_gene: TRBD1

CDR3nt: TGTGCCAGCAGAGTGGCAGATAACACTGAAGCTTTCTTT
CDR3aa: CASRVADNTEAFF
abundance: NA
v_gene: TRBV2
j_gene: TRBJ1-1
d_gene: NA

CDR3nt: TGCGCCAGCAGCCCTGGGGGGGATTACAATGAGCAGTTCTTC
CDR3aa: CASSPGGDYNEQFF
abundance: NA
v_gene: TRBV4-3
j_gene: TRBJ2-1
d_gene: TRBD2

CDR3nt: TGTGCCAGCTCACCACGGAATGAGCAGTTCTTC
CDR3aa: CASSPRNEQFF
abundance: NA
v_gene: TRBV18
j_gene: TRBJ2-1
d_gene: NA

CDR3nt: TGTGCCAGCAGTTTCCCCGGGGAATCTGACTATGGCTACACCTTC
CDR3aa: CASSFPGESDYGYTF
abundance: NA
v_gene: TRBV28
j_gene: TRBJ1-2
d_gene: NA